This note documents a single T cell receptor (beta chain) sequence. What it recognizes is unknown. Given a much more abundant clone one base away, this may be a read error. One entry per CDR3 protein results from TCRdb running MiXCR on the RT-PCR reads. The sample records under 950,000 distinct CDR3 sequences, less than 25% being singletons. This CDR3 spans 16 amino acids. The germline V gene encodes CDR1 SGHDT and CDR2 YYEEEE. V lost 7 bases to trimming and J lost 6 bases; unmatched junction nucleotides: 16. The data were taken from a study of response to subunit inactivated influenza vaccine. Regarding the study as a whole: Authors suggested seasonal influenza vaccinations each recruit few new T cells.

The starting material was PBMCs from blood, obtained about 5 days after vaccination. This chain links TRBV5-6 with TRBJ2-1, with 7 bases aligning to TRBD2. This TCR came from a man aged 50-59 years who received an inactivated influenza vaccine. The CDR3 bases are TGTGCCAGCGAGCTGGATTTCGGGGGGTCGTTCAATGAGCAGTTCTTC. Translating gives CASELDFGGSFNEQFF.